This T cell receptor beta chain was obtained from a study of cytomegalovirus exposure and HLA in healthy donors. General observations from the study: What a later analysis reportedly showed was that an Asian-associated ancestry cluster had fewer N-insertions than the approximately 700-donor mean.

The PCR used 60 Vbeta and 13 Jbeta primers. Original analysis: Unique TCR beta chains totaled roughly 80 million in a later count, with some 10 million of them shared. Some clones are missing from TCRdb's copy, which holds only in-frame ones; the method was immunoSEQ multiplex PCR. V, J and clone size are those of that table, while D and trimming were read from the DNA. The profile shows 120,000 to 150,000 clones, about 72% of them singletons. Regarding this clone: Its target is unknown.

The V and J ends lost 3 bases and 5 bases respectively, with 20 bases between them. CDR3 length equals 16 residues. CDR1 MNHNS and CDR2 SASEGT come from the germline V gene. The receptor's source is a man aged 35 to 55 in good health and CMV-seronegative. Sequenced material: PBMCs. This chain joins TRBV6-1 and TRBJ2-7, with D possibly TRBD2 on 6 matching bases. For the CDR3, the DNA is TGTGCCAGCAGTGAGTGGGCGGGGCGTGATTGGAACGAGCAGTACTTC. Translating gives CASSEWAGRDWNEQYF.